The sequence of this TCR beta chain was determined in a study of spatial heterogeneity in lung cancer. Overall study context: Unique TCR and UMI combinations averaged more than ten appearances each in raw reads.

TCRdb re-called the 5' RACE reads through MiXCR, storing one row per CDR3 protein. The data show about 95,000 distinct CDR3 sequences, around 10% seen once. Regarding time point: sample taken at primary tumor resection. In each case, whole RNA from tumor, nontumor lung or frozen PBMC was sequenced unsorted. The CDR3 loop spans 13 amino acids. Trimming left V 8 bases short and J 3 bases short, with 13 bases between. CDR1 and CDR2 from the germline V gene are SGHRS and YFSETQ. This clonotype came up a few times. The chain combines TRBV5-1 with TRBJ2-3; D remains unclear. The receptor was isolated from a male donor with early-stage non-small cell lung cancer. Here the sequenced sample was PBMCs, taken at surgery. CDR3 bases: TGCGCCAGTCGGACCCCGGGTACAGATACGCAGTATTTT. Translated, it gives CASRTPGTDTQYF.